This T cell receptor (beta chain) was found in a study of shared clonotypes between healthy human individuals. Study-level results: The study drew on few donors, limiting represented genetic and exposure-history diversity.

TCRdb's table, derived via immunoSEQ multiplex PCR, lists solely in-frame clones and lacks some. This table has around 700,000 clones, around 74% appearing once. Trimming took off 8 bases at V and 2 bases at J, with 13 bases between the two ends. The CDR3 contains 14 residues. Germline V lookup: CDR1 MNHEY, CDR2 SVGAGI. Notes on this clone: Its antigen is not identified.

The V call is TRBV6-5, the J call TRBJ1-3; weak D call: TRBD1 (6 bases). The sample comprised memory CD4+ T cells sorted from blood. Subset reported: CD45RA-negative fraction. The receptor's source is a woman in her twenties or thirties in good health. DNA for the CDR3: TGTGCCAGCGCAAAAGAGGGGGCTGGAAACACCATATATTTT. It is translated as CASAKEGAGNTIYF.